This entry features one T cell receptor (beta chain) sequence. In the study's own analysis: Researchers report that nucleated cell counts were estimated from reference gene primer amplification. TCRdb's table, derived via immunoSEQ multiplex PCR, lists solely in-frame clones and lacks some. D and trimming were read from the DNA, whereas the V and J calls and clone size are those reported in that table. Of 100,000 or so clones in the sample, about three quarters were seen once. These data originate in a study of blood T cell repertoires in COVID-19. The overall study: The origin of the acute and convalescent COVID-19 samples was the United States, Italy and Spain. Nucleic acid was either cDNA or gDNA, and it came from T cells, B-cell-depleted T cells, or PBMCs.

Per the germline V gene, CDR1 is KGHSH and CDR2 is LQKENI. Between the trimmed V and J ends, which lost 6 bases and 8 bases, there was a span of 16 bases. The CDR3 spans 13 residues. V and J are TRBV18 and TRBJ1-2; unclear D gene. The receptor was isolated from a woman older than 75 with acute or convalescent COVID-19. Sequencing input: peripheral blood. CDR3 in amino acids: CASSGGFDGGYTF. CDR3 nucleotides: TGTGCCAGCTCGGGCGGGTTTGATGGAGGCTACACCTTC.